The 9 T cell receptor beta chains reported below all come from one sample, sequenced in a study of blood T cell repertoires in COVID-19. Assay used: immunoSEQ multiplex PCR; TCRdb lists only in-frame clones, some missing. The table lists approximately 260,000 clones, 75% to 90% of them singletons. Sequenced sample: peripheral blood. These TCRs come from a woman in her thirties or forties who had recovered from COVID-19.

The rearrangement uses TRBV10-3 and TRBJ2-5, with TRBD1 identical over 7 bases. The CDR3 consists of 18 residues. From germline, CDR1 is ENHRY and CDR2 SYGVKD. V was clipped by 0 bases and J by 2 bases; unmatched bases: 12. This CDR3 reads CAISESAGATGRQETQYF. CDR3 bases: TGTGCCATCAGTGAGTCGGCAGGAGCGACAGGGCGGCAAGAGACCCAGTACTTC.

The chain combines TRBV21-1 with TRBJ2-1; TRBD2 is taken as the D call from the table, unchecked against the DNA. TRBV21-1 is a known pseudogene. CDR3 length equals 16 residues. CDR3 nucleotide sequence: TGTGCCAGCAGCAAGACTAGCGAATACTTCTACAATGAGCAGTTCTTC. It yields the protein CASSKTSEYFYNEQFF.

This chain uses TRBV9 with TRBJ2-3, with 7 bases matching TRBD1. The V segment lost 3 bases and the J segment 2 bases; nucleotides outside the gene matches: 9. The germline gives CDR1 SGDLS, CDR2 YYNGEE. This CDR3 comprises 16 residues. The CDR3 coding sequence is TGTGCCAGCAGCGCGTACCGGGACAGAGCCACAGATACGCAGTATTTT. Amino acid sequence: CASSAYRDRATDTQYF.

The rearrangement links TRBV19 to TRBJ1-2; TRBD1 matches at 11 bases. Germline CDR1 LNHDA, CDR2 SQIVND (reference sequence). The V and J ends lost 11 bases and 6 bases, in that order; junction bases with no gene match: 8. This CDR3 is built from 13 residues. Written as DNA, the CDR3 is TGTGCCTCATATGGACAGGGGGCTGATGGCTACACCTTC. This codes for CASYGQGADGYTF.

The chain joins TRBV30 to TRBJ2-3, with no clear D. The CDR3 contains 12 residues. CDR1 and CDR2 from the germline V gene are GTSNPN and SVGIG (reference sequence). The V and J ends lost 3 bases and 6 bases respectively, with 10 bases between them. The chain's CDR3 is CAWSGTLDTQYF. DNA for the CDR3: TGTGCCTGGAGCGGTACCCTTGATACGCAGTATTTT.

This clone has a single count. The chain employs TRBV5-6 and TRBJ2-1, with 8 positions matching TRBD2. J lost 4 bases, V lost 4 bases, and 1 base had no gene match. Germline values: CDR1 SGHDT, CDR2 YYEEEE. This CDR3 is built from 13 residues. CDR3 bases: TGTGCCAGCAGCGGGACTAGATACAATGAGCAGTTCTTC. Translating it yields CASSGTRYNEQFF. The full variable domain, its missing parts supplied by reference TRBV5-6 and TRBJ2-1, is DAGVTQSPTHLIKTRGQQVTLRCSPKSGHDTVSWYQQALGQGPQFIFQYYEEEERQRGNFPDRFSGHQFPNYSSELNVNALLLGDSALYLCASSGTRYNEQFFGPGTRLTVL.

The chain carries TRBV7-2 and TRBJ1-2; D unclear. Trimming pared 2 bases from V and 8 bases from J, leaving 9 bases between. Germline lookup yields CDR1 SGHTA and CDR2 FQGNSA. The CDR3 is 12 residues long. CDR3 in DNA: TGTGCCAGCAGCTTATATCCGGGAGGCTACACCTTC. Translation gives CASSLYPGGYTF.

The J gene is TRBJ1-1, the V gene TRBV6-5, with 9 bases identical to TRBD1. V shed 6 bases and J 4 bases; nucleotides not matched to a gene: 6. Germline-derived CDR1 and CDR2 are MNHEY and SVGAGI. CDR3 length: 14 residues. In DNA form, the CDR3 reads TGTGCCAGCAGGCCCACGACAGGGGGCACTGAAGCTTTCTTT. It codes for CASRPTTGGTEAFF.

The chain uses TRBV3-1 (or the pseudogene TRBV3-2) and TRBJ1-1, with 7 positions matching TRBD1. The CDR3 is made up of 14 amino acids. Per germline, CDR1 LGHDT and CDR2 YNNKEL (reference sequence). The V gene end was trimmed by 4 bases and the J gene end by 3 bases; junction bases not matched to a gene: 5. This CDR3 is CASSPWDRDTEAFF. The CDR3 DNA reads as TGTGCCAGCAGCCCCTGGGACAGAGACACTGAAGCTTTCTTT.